The clone carrying this TCR beta chain turned up a few times. The entry originates in a study of cytomegalovirus exposure and HLA in healthy donors. 60 Vbeta and 13 Jbeta primers were used in PCR. The assay was immunoSEQ multiplex PCR, and TCRdb's table has in-frame clones only and misses some. In the table there are roughly 180,000 clones, roughly 80% of which are singletons. The V end was cut by 5 bases, the J end by 2 bases, with 7 bases between. From germline, CDR1 is SGHVS and CDR2 FNYEAQ. There are 14 residues in the CDR3. The chain uses TRBV7-6 and TRBJ2-6; D remains ambiguous. What was sequenced was PBMCs. This clonotype was sampled from a female donor in good health and CMV-seronegative. CDR3 nucleotide sequence: TGTGCCAGCAGCCTTGAGCCTGGGGCCAACGTCCTGACTTTC. This codes for CASSLEPGANVLTF.